This T cell receptor beta chain was captured by sequencing in a study of blood T cell repertoires in COVID-19. About the research overall: Sites in the United States, Italy and Spain provided acute and convalescent COVID-19 samples. PBMCs, B-cell-depleted T cells, or T cells were the source of the cDNA or gDNA that made up the material.

V gave up 1 base and J gave up 0 bases, with 9 bases separating them. From germline, CDR1 is SEHNR and CDR2 FQNEAQ (reference sequence). The CDR3 sequence is 15 residues long. In the source study's methods: Amplifying reference gene primers gave estimates of nucleated cell counts. The repertoire was sequenced with immunoSEQ multiplex PCR; TCRdb's copy has only in-frame clones and lacks some. V and J calls plus clone size are reproduced from that table; the DNA served to infer D and trimming. The sample carries tens of thousands of clones, 82% recorded once. The sample comprised peripheral blood. This chain connects TRBV7-9 to TRBJ1-1; no clear D. The receptor's source is an older woman with acute or convalescent COVID-19. The CDR3 bases are TGTGCCAGCAGCTTAGTCGGAGGGATGAACACTGAAGCTTTCTTT. It specifies CASSLVGGMNTEAFF. Full variable domain (rest looked up from reference TRBV7-9 and TRBJ1-1): DTGVSQNPRHKITKRGQNVTFRCDPISEHNRLYWYRQTLGQGPEFLTYFQNEAQLEKSRLLSDRFSAERPKGSFSTLEIQRTEQGDSAMYLCASSLVGGMNTEAFFGQGTRLTVV.